This note documents a single T cell receptor (beta chain) sequence. These data are taken from a study of monozygotic twins with inflammatory bowel disease. After re-calling the 5' RACE reads, TCRdb lists one entry per CDR3 protein, DNA absent. The sample yields more than 300,000 distinct CDR3 sequences, of which the top ten take up more than 4.5%. Looked up from germline, CDR1 is SGHKS and CDR2 is YYEKEE (reference sequence). The CDR3 is made up of 15 amino acids. The sequence was obtained from a human donor with ulcerative colitis or Crohn's disease, or a healthy co-twin of an affected twin (not recorded which). Sequenced input: blood. This chain connects TRBV5-5 to TRBJ1-3; TCRdb picks TRBD1, but there is no DNA to check that call. The CDR3 sequence is CASSYGTGAGNTIYF.